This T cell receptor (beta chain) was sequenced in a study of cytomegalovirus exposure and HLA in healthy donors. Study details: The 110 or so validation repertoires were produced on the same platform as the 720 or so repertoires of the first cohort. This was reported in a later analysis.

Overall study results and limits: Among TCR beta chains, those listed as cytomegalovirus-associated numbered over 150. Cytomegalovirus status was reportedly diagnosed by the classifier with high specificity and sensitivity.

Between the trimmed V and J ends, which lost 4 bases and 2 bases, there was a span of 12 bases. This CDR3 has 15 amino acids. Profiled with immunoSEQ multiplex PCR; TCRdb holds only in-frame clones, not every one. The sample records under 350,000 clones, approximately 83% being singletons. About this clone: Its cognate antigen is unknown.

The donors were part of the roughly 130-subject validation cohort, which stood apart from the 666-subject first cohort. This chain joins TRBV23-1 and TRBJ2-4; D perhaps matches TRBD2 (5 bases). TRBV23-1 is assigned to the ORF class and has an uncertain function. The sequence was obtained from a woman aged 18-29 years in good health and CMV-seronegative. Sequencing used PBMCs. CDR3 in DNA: TGCGCCAGCAGTCGAGCCGGCGGGTCCAAAAACATTCAGTACTTC. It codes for CASSRAGGSKNIQYF.